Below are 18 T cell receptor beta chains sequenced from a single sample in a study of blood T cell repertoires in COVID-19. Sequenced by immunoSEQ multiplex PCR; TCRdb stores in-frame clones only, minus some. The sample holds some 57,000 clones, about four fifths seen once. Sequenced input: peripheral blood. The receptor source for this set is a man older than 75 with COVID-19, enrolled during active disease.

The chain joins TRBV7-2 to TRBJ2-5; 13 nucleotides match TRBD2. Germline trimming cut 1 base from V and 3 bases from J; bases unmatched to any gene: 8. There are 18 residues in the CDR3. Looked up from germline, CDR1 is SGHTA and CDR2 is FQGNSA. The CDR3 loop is CASSLEWLTSGREETQYF. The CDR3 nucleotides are TGTGCCAGCAGCTTAGAGTGGCTTACTAGCGGGAGGGAAGAGACCCAGTACTTC. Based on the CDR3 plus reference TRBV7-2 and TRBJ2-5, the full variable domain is GAGVSQSPSNKVTEKGKDVELRCDPISGHTALYWYRQSLGQGLEFLIYFQGNSAPDKSGLPSDRFSAERTGGSVSTLTIQRTQQEDSAVYLCASSLEWLTSGREETQYFGPGTRLLVL.

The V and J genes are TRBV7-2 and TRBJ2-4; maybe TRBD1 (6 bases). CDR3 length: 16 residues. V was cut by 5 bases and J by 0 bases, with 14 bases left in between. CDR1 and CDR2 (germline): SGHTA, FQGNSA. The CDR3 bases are TGTGCCAGCAGCCCTCAGACAGGATTAGCCAAAAACATTCAGTACTTC. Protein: CASSPQTGLAKNIQYF.

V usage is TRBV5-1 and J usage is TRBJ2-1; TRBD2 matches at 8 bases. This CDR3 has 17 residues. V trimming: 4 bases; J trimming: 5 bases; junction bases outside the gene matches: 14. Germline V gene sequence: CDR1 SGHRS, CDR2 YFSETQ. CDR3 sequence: CASSPIQPGLGDNEQFF. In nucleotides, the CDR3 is TGCGCCAGCAGCCCAATACAACCGGGACTAGGAGACAATGAGCAGTTCTTC. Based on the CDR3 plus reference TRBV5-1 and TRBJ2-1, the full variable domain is KAGVTQTPRYLIKTRGQQVTLSCSPISGHRSVSWYQQTPGQGLQFLFEYFSETQRNKGNFPGRFSGRQFSNSRSEMNVSTLELGDSALYLCASSPIQPGLGDNEQFFGPGTRLTVL.

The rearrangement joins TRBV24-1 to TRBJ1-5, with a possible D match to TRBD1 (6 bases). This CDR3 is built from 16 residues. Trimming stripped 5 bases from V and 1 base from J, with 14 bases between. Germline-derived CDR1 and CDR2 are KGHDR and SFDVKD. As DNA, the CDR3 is TGTGCCACCAGTGGTGGGGGCAAGAGCAGCAATCAGCCCCAGCATTTT. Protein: CATSGGGKSSNQPQHF.

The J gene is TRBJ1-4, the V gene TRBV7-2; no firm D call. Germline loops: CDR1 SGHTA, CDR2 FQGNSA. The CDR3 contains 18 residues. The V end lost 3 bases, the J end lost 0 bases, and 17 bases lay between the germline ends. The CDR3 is CASSLRRERIATNEKLFF. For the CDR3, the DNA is TGTGCCAGCAGCTTGAGACGCGAGAGGATCGCAACTAATGAAAAACTGTTTTTT. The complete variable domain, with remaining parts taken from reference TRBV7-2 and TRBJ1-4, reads GAGVSQSPSNKVTEKGKDVELRCDPISGHTALYWYRQSLGQGLEFLIYFQGNSAPDKSGLPSDRFSAERTGGSVSTLTIQRTQQEDSAVYLCASSLRRERIATNEKLFFGSGTQLSVL.

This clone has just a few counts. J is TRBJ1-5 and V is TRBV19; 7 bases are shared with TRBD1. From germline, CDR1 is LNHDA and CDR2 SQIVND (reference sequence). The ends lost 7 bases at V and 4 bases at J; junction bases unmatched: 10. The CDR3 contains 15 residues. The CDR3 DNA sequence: TGTGCCAGTACCAAGGACAGGAGAAGGAATCAGCCCCAGCATTTT. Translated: CASTKDRRRNQPQHF.

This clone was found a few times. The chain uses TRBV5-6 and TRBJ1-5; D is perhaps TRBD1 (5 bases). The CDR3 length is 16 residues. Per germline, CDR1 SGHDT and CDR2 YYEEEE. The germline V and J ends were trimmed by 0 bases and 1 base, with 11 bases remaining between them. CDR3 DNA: TGTGCCAGCAGCTTGGCGGGGGGTGGCAGCAATCAGCCCCAGCATTTT. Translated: CASSLAGGGSNQPQHF.

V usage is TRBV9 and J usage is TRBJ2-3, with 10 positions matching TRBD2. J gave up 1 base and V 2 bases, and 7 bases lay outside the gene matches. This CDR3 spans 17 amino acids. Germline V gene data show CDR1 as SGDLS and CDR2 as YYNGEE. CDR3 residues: CASSVPAGGPGTDTQYF. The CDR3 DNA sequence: TGTGCCAGCAGCGTCCCAGCGGGGGGGCCTGGCACAGATACGCAGTATTTT.

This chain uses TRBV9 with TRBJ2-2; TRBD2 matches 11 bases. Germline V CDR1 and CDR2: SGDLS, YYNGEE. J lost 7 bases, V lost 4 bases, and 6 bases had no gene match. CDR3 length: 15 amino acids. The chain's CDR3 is CASSFSGGANGELFF. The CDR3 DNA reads TGTGCCAGCAGCTTTAGCGGGGGGGCGAACGGGGAGCTGTTTTTT. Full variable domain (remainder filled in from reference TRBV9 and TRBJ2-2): DSGVTQTPKHLITATGQRVTLRCSPRSGDLSVYWYQQSLDQGLQFLIQYYNGEERAKGNILERFSAQQFPDLHSELNLSSLELGDSALYFCASSFSGGANGELFFGEGSRLTVL.

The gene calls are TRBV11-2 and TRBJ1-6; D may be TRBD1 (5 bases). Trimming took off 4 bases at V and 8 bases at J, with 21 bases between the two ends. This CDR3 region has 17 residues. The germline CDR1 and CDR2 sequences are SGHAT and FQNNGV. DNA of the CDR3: TGTGCCAGCAGCTCCCCGGTAGGGACTGGGTGGGATTCACCCCTCCACTTT. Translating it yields CASSSPVGTGWDSPLHF. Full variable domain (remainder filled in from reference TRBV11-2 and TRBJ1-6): EAGVAQSPRYKIIEKRQSVAFWCNPISGHATLYWYQQILGQGPKLLIQFQNNGVVDDSQLPKDRFSAERLKGVDSTLKIQPAKLEDSAVYLCASSSPVGTGWDSPLHFGNGTRLTVT.

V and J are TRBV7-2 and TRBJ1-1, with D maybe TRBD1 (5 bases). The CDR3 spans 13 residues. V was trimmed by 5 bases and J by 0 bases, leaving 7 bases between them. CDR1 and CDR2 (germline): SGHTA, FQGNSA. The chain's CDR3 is CASSRQMNTEAFF. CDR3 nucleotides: TGTGCCAGCAGCCGACAGATGAACACTGAAGCTTTCTTT.

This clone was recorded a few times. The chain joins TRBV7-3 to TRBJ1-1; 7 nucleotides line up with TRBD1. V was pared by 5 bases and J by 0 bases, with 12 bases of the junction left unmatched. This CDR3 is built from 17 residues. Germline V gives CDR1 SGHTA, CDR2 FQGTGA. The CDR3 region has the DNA TGTGCCAGCAGCCTAGCCGGGACAGAATTCCTGAACACTGAAGCTTTCTTT. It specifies CASSLAGTEFLNTEAFF.

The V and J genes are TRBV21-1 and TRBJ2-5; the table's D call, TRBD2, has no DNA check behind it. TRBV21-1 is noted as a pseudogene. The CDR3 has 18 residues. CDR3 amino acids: CASSKERRNGKERETQYF. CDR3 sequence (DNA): TGTGCCAGCAGCAAAGAGAGGAGAAACGGGAAAGAAAGAGAGACCCAGTACTTC.

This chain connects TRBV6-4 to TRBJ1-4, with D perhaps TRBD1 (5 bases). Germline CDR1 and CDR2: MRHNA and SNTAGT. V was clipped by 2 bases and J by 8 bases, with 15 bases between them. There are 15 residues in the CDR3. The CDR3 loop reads CASSDHRRGREKLFF. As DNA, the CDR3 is TGTGCCAGCAGTGACCACAGGAGAGGACGAGAAAAACTGTTTTTT.

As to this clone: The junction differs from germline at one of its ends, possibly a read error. CDR3 residues: CVSGLGPDTQYF. The CDR3 coding sequence is TGTGTCAGCGGTCTTGGCCCAGATACGCAGTATTTT. The chain uses TRBV5-6 and TRBJ2-3, with D perhaps matching TRBD2 (5 bases). CDR3 length: 12 amino acids. The V gene's germline CDR1 is SGHDT and CDR2 YYEEEE.

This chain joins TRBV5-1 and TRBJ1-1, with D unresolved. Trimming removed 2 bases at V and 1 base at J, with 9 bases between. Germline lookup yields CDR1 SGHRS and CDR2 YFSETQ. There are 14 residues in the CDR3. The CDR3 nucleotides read TGCGCCAGCAGCTTTGGAGCCGAGAACACTGAAGCTTTCTTT. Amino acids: CASSFGAENTEAFF.

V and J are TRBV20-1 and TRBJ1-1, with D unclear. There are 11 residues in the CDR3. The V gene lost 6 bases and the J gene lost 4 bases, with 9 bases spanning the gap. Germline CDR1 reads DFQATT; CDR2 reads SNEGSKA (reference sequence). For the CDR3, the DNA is TGCAGTGCAATCCCGAGCACTGAAGCTTTCTTT. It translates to CSAIPSTEAFF.

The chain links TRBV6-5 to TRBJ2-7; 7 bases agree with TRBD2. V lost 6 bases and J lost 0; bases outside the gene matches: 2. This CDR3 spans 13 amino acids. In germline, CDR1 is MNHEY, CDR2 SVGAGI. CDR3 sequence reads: CASRGGDSYEQYF. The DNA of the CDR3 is TGTGCCAGCAGGGGAGGGGACTCCTACGAGCAGTACTTC.